The 13 T cell receptor beta chains in this list originate from one sample, sequenced in a study of response to subunit inactivated influenza vaccine. Using its own MiXCR run on the RT-PCR reads, TCRdb lists one record per CDR3 protein. The sample has about 520,000 distinct CDR3 sequences, 6% to 9% seen once. Material: PBMCs from blood, obtained about 23 months after vaccination. Receptor source: a man aged 50 to 69 who received an inactivated influenza vaccine.

The chain carries TRBV11-2 and TRBJ2-7; the D gene is possibly TRBD2 (6 bases). Germline V gives CDR1 SGHAT, CDR2 FQNNGV. Trimming cost V 5 bases and J 6 bases, with 20 bases left between them. The CDR3 length is 15 residues. The CDR3 sequence: CASSPIRLGRSEQYF. The CDR3 coding sequence is TGTGCCAGCAGCCCTATCAGACTAGGGAGGAGCGAGCAGTACTTC.

The rearrangement uses TRBV20-1 and TRBJ2-7; the D is unclear. V lost 3 bases and J 6 bases, leaving 6 bases between the germline ends. This CDR3 region has 10 residues. Germline V gives CDR1 DFQATT, CDR2 SNEGSKA (reference sequence). CDR3 DNA sequence: TGCAGTGCTAGGGGGTCCGAGCAGTACTTC. Translated: CSARGSEQYF.

This clonotype was counted at least ten times. The gene calls are TRBV20-1 and TRBJ2-1, with D perhaps TRBD2 (5 bases). Germline V gives CDR1 DFQATT, CDR2 SNEGSKA (reference sequence). Trimming removed 3 bases at V and 1 base at J, with 13 bases between. The CDR3 spans 15 residues. CDR3 amino acids: CSAREAQGSYNEQFF. CDR3 in DNA: TGCAGTGCTAGGGAGGCGCAAGGTTCCTACAATGAGCAGTTCTTC.

The V gene is TRBV15, the J gene TRBJ2-3; D is unresolved. Germline V gene sequence: CDR1 LNHNV, CDR2 YYDKDF (reference sequence). This CDR3 comprises 15 residues. V shed 1 base and J shed 6 bases, with 14 bases lying between them. The DNA of the CDR3 is TGTGCCACCAGCAGAGGCATCAGTCCGGAGGATACGCAGTATTTT. Protein product: CATSRGISPEDTQYF.

The chain is built from TRBV7-3 and TRBJ2-5, with D possibly being TRBD1 (6 bases). The CDR3 has 16 residues. V lost 5 bases, J lost 4 bases, and 20 bases lay in between. Per the germline V gene, CDR1 is SGHTA and CDR2 is FQGTGA. The CDR3 coding sequence is TGTGCCAGCAGCCCCCCCGGGACATCACGGGGAGAGACCCAGTACTTC. Translated: CASSPPGTSRGETQYF. The full variable domain, with the rest looked up from reference TRBV7-3 and TRBJ2-5, is GAGVSQTPSNKVTEKGKYVELRCDPISGHTALYWYRQSLGQGPEFLIYFQGTGAADDSGLPNDRFFAVRPEGSVSTLKIQRTERGDSAVYLCASSPPGTSRGETQYFGPGTRLLVL.

This clonotype was observed at least ten times. The CDR3 loop reads CAISESTGLASAEQFF. CDR3 coding DNA: TGTGCCATCAGTGAGTCTACCGGACTAGCATCCGCTGAGCAGTTCTTC. This sequence joins TRBV10-3 and TRBJ2-1; 8 bases line up with TRBD2. The CDR3 is made up of 16 amino acids. CDR1 and CDR2 (germline): ENHRY, SYGVKD. V shed 0 bases, J shed 9 bases, and the junction held 10 bases outside the gene matches.

This clonotype was counted many times. The genes are TRBV23-1 and TRBJ1-1; no clear D. Being an ORF, TRBV23-1 has a function that is uncertain. This CDR3 has 13 amino acids. V dropped 7 bases and J dropped 1 base, with 10 bases sitting between them. The CDR3 nucleotides are TGCGCCAGCACGCCCTCGGGGAACACTGAAGCTTTCTTT. This encodes CASTPSGNTEAFF.

This clonotype was seen repeatedly, ten times or more. V gene TRBV29-1 combines with J gene TRBJ2-1; D gene ambiguous. The CDR3 has 14 residues. Germline lookup yields CDR1 SQVTM and CDR2 ANQGSEA. V gave up 4 bases and J gave up 4 bases, with 14 bases separating them. The CDR3: CSVGWDWVYNEQFF. DNA for the CDR3: TGCAGCGTTGGGTGGGATTGGGTTTACAATGAGCAGTTCTTC.

This clonotype was observed a few times. V usage is TRBV12-3 or TRBV12-4 and J usage is TRBJ2-5, with D unclear. The CDR3 loop spans 13 amino acids. Trimming stripped 3 bases from V and 2 bases from J, with 7 bases between. The CDR3 DNA is TGTGCCAGCAGTTTTGAGCAGCAAGAGACCCAGTACTTC. This encodes CASSFEQQETQYF.

In DNA, the CDR3 is TGTGCCAGCAGTTTACTTGTAACGAGGGAAAAACTGTTTTTT. Amino acids: CASSLLVTREKLFF. J is TRBJ1-4 and V is TRBV28, with D unclear. With 2 bases removed from V and 8 bases from J, the gap between germline ends came to 12 bases. Looked up from germline, CDR1 is MDHEN and CDR2 is SYDVKM. CDR3 length: 14 residues.

This clonotype occurred a few times. The rearrangement links TRBV12-3 or TRBV12-4 to TRBJ1-2; no reliable D call. Trimming shortened V by 2 bases and J by 8 bases, and 15 bases separated the two germline ends. The CDR3 has 14 amino acids. This CDR3 reads CASSLPVFGSGYTF. The CDR3 DNA reads as TGTGCCAGCAGTTTACCAGTTTTCGGTTCAGGCTACACCTTC.

There are a few counts of this clonotype. V and J are TRBV28 and TRBJ2-1; 11 bases match TRBD2. Germline loops: CDR1 MDHEN, CDR2 SYDVKM. The CDR3 length is 15 residues. J lost 7 bases, V lost 7 bases, and 9 bases had no gene match. The CDR3 here is CASTRSGRGVNEQFF. The CDR3 coding sequence is TGTGCCAGCACCCGTAGCGGGAGGGGAGTGAATGAGCAGTTCTTC. Full variable domain (outside the CDR3, taken from reference TRBV28 and TRBJ2-1): DVKVTQSSRYLVKRTGEKVFLECVQDMDHENMFWYRQDPGLGLRLIYFSYDVKMKEKGDIPEGYSVSREKKERFSLILESASTNQTSMYLCASTRSGRGVNEQFFGPGTRLTVL.

This clonotype was found many times. CDR3 loop: CASSLGSGGLNEQFF. For the CDR3, the DNA is TGTGCCAGCAGCTTAGGGAGCGGGGGGTTGAATGAGCAGTTCTTC. This chain uses TRBV7-9 with TRBJ2-1, with TRBD2 identical over 9 bases. Trimming cost V 1 base and J 7 bases; bases outside gene matches: 5. This CDR3 is built from 15 residues. Per germline, CDR1 SEHNR and CDR2 FQNEAQ (reference sequence).